The 20 T cell receptor beta chains below were found in one sample sequenced in a study of T cells in Graves' hyperthyroidism and ophthalmopathy (dated by TCRdb to about 2019). The library was prepared using multiplex PCR. TCRdb names Illumina HiSeq 2000 as the instrument used. Amplification of TCR beta CDR3 regions was carried out from RNA transcripts. For the first round of RT-PCR on the TCR CDR3, the HTBI primer set was used together with the Qiagen OneStep RT-PCR kit. Using fastp at Q25 and MiXCR, TCRdb reprocessed the public reads and kept productive beta chains. Merged by CDR3 protein, the rows form single entries marked with the most common genes and DNA. For this sample there are some 560,000 distinct CDR3 sequences; about 14% appear just once. 14% of the sample goes to the ten largest clones. The sample consisted of blood. The receptors come from a woman between 40 and 55 years old with Graves' hyperthyroidism.

The V gene is TRBV28, the J gene TRBJ2-1, with D unclear. CDR3 length: 12 amino acids. V lost 4 bases and J lost 15, with 16 bases in between. The germline CDR1 and CDR2 sequences are MDHEN and SYDVKM. CDR3 residues: CASSSQPTGLFF. In nucleotides, the CDR3 is TGTGCCAGCAGTTCCCAACCCACTGGCCTGTTCTTC.

This clonotype was seen ten or more times. The chain carries TRBV28 and TRBJ2-3; 7 bases match TRBD1. From germline, CDR1 is MDHEN and CDR2 SYDVKM. V trimming: 4 bases; J trimming: 1 base; junction bases outside the gene matches: 5. The CDR3 loop spans 15 amino acids. DNA of the CDR3: TGTGCCAGCAGTTCCGACAGGGTTGGCACAGATACGCAGTATTTT. The encoded protein is CASSSDRVGTDTQYF.

This clonotype came up a few times. The chain employs TRBV10-1 and TRBJ2-7, with 11 bases identical to TRBD2. The CDR3 contains 15 residues. Germline CDR1 reads WNHNN; CDR2 reads SYGVQD (reference sequence). Trimming at V came to 3 bases and at J to 4 bases, leaving 5 bases not matched to a gene. The CDR3 spells CASSDGGLAGYEQYF. The CDR3 nucleotides are TGCGCCAGCAGTGATGGAGGACTAGCGGGTTACGAGCAGTACTTC.

The rearrangement links TRBV28 to TRBJ1-6; 9 positions match TRBD1. Germline lookup yields CDR1 MDHEN and CDR2 SYDVKM. This CDR3 has 17 residues. V trimming: 5 bases; J trimming: 4 bases; junction bases outside the gene matches: 9. DNA for the CDR3: TGTGCCAGCAGTCCGGGACAGGGCCTTACATATAATTCACCCCTCCACTTT. This gives the protein CASSPGQGLTYNSPLHF. Drawing the rest from reference TRBV28 and TRBJ1-6, the complete variable domain is DVKVTQSSRYLVKRTGEKVFLECVQDMDHENMFWYRQDPGLGLRLIYFSYDVKMKEKGDIPEGYSVSREKKERFSLILESASTNQTSMYLCASSPGQGLTYNSPLHFGNGTRLTVT.

This clonotype was counted at least ten times. The CDR3 is CASSTEASVYNEQFF. In DNA form, the CDR3 reads TGTGCCAGCAGTACCGAAGCGTCAGTCTACAATGAGCAGTTCTTC. The gene calls are TRBV28 and TRBJ2-1, with D unclear. In germline, CDR1 is MDHEN, CDR2 SYDVKM. The ends were cut back, 5 bases at V and 3 bases at J, with 14 bases in the middle. This CDR3 has 15 amino acids.

The chain carries TRBV25-1 and TRBJ1-1; D is possibly TRBD1 (5 bases). Per germline, CDR1 MGHDK and CDR2 SYGVNS. V was cut by 8 bases and J by 5 bases, with 15 bases left in between. The CDR3 extends over 13 amino acids. CDR3 region: CASVVGGGTEAFF. The DNA of the CDR3 is TGTGCCAGCGTAGTCGGGGGGGGTACTGAAGCTTTCTTT.

The chain recombines TRBV9 with TRBJ1-1; D call uncertain. V lost 0 bases, J lost 1 base, and 7 bases lay in between. This CDR3 region has 14 residues. Per germline, CDR1 SGDLS and CDR2 YYNGEE. The CDR3 loop reads CASSVDAENTEAFF. The CDR3 DNA reads TGTGCCAGCAGCGTAGATGCAGAGAACACTGAAGCTTTCTTT.

This clonotype was counted many times. CDR3 bases: TGCAGTGCTAGAGAAGGAAGGACTAGCGGAGAGACCCAGTACTTC. It yields the protein CSAREGRTSGETQYF. The chain employs TRBV20-1 and TRBJ2-5, with 10 bases aligning to TRBD2. The CDR3 has 15 amino acids. The trim removed 0 bases at V and 4 bases at J, leaving 5 bases unmatched. Germline V gives CDR1 DFQATT, CDR2 SNEGSKA (reference sequence).

This clonotype was seen a few times. This CDR3 reads CASMPTGNTIYF. CDR3 DNA: TGTGCCAGCATGCCGACTGGAAACACCATATATTTT. The J gene is TRBJ1-3, the V gene TRBV6-4; D unresolved. The CDR3 loop spans 12 amino acids. Trimming stripped 7 bases from V and 2 bases from J, with 6 bases between. Germline values: CDR1 MRHNA, CDR2 SNTAGT.

The chain is built from TRBV27 and TRBJ2-7, with unresolved D. Germline assignment: CDR1 MNHEY and CDR2 SMNVEV (reference sequence). V shed 3 bases and J shed 0 bases, with 12 bases lying between them. There are 15 residues in the CDR3. CDR3 residues: CASSFGWSSSYEQYF. The CDR3 nucleotides read TGTGCCAGCAGTTTTGGATGGTCGAGCTCCTACGAGCAGTACTTC.

The table lists this clonotype with many counts. The chain is built from TRBV28 and TRBJ1-1, with D perhaps TRBD1 (5 bases). Germline V gene data show CDR1 as MDHEN and CDR2 as SYDVKM. This CDR3 spans 13 amino acids. Trimming cost V 7 bases and J 0 bases, with 9 bases left between them. The CDR3 coding sequence is TGTGCCAGCACGCGGGGCGTGAACACTGAAGCTTTCTTT. As protein: CASTRGVNTEAFF.

Points on this clonotype: The missing conserved phenylalanine or tryptophan at the end of this CDR3 makes a read error likely. The chain employs TRBV6-1 and TRBJ2-7; D ambiguous. Germline assignment: CDR1 MNHNS and CDR2 SASEGT. The V end was cut by 6 bases, the J end by 5 bases, with 5 bases between. The CDR3 sequence is 10 residues long. The CDR3 DNA reads as TGTGCCAGCAGACGGAACGAGCAGTACCTC. Translation gives CASRRNEQYL.

This clonotype was seen at least ten times. V usage is TRBV27 and J usage is TRBJ2-5; 9 bases are a match to TRBD2. This CDR3 region has 17 residues. V shed 2 bases and J 4 bases; nucleotides not matched to a gene: 11. Germline-derived CDR1 and CDR2 are MNHEY and SMNVEV (reference sequence). The CDR3 here is CASSLNYRGGGPETQYF. DNA for the CDR3: TGTGCCAGCAGTTTAAACTACCGCGGGGGGGGGCCAGAGACCCAGTACTTC.

This chain joins TRBV10-3 and TRBJ2-7; the match to TRBD2 covers 8 bases. J gave up 2 bases and V 5 bases, and 8 bases lay outside the gene matches. This CDR3 spans 15 amino acids. Germline-derived CDR1 and CDR2 are ENHRY and SYGVKD. The CDR3, as DNA: TGTGCCATCAGTCCCGGACTAGCCGTCACCTACGAGCAGTACTTC. Its protein is CAISPGLAVTYEQYF.

This clonotype was counted at least ten times. The rearrangement uses TRBV28 and TRBJ1-3; maybe TRBD1 (5 bases). This CDR3 is built from 15 residues. Deletions cut 6 bases from V and 4 bases from J, with 16 bases between. Germline-derived CDR1 and CDR2 are MDHEN and SYDVKM. The CDR3 nucleotides read TGTGCCAGCAGCCCAGGGCAGGGTTCCGGAAACACCATATATTTT. This translates into CASSPGQGSGNTIYF.

In its sample, this clonotype was seen once. A read error may be the cause here, since a much bigger clone is one base away. This chain joins TRBV28 and TRBJ1-1, with D perhaps matching TRBD1 (5 bases). Germline CDR1 is MDHEN and CDR2 is SYDVKM. V was cut by 2 bases and J by 5 bases, with 21 bases left in between. This CDR3 region has 17 residues. Here the CDR3 DNA reads TGTGCCAGCAGTTTAAAGTGGCAGGGATCTATGGGAACTGAAGCTTTCTTT. It translates to CASSLKWQGSMGTEAFF.

The table lists this clonotype with a few counts. The V and J genes are TRBV6-1 and TRBJ2-1, with TRBD2 matching 7 bases. Germline assignment: CDR1 MNHNS and CDR2 SASEGT. V shed 5 bases, J shed 0 bases, and the junction held 4 bases outside the gene matches. The CDR3 runs to 15 residues. CDR3 DNA: TGTGCCAGCAGTTGGGGGGGTGGCTCCTACAATGAGCAGTTCTTC. Its protein product is CASSWGGGSYNEQFF.

This clonotype was counted many times. The chain couples TRBV24-1 to TRBJ2-7, with TRBD1 identical over 7 bases. The V gene end was trimmed by 4 bases and the J gene end by 6 bases; junction bases not matched to a gene: 8. The CDR3 spans 14 residues. Germline CDR1 KGHDR, CDR2 SFDVKD. CDR3: CATSDADRVGEQYF. CDR3 coding DNA: TGTGCCACCAGTGACGCCGACAGGGTAGGCGAGCAGTACTTC.

The chain is built from TRBV19 and TRBJ2-2; D is uncertain. The CDR3 spans 15 residues. Germline CDR1 and CDR2: LNHDA and SQIVND (reference sequence). The V and J ends lost 3 bases and 4 bases respectively, with 12 bases between them. The CDR3 nucleotides are TGTGCCAGTAGTATTTCTTGGCAGCCCACCGGGGAGCTGTTTTTT. Translating gives CASSISWQPTGELFF.

Worth noting for this clonotype: This clone may be a read error of a much larger clone one base away. This chain joins TRBV19 and TRBJ2-1; no clear D gene. Germline CDR1 and CDR2: LNHDA and SQIVND (reference sequence). This CDR3 is 16 amino acids long. The CDR3 here is CASSPNPPNSYNEQLF. DNA for the CDR3: TGTGCCAGTAGTCCCAACCCTCCGAACTCCTACAATGAGCAGCTCTTC.